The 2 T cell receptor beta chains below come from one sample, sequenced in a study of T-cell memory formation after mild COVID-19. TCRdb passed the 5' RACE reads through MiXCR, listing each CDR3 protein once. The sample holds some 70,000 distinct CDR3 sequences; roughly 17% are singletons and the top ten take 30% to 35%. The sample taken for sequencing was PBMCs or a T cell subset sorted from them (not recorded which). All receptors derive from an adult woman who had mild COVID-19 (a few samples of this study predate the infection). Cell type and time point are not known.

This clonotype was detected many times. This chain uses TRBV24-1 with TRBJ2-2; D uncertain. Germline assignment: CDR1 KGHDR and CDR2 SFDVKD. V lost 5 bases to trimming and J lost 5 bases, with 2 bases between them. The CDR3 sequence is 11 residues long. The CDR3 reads CATSVTGELFF. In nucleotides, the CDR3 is TGTGCCACCAGTGTTACCGGGGAGCTGTTTTTT.

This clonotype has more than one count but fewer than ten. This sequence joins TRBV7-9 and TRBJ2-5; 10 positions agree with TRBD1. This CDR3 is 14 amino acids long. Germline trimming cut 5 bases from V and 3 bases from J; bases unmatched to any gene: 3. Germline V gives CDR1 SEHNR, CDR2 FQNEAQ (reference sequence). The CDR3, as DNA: TGTGCCAGCAGCGTTGGGACAGGGGAAGAGACCCAGTACTTC. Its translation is CASSVGTGEETQYF.